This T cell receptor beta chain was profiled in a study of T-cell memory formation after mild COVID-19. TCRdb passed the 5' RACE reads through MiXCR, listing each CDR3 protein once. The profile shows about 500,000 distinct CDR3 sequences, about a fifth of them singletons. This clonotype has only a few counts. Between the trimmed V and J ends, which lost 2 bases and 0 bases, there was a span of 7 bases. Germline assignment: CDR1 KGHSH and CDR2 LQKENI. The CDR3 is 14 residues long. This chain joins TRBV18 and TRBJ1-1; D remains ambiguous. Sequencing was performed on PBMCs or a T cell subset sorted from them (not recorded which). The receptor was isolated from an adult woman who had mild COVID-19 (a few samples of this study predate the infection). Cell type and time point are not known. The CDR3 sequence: CASSPKGMNTEAFF. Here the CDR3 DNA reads TGTGCCAGCTCACCAAAGGGCATGAACACTGAAGCTTTCTTT.